Described below is a single T cell receptor beta chain sequence and its context. The antigen remains undetermined. The sample comes from a study of T cells in tuberculosis. About the study: The T cells targeted glucose monomycolate, a mycobacterial lipid, via CD1B. Overall study results and limits: Smaller alpha distances in active tuberculosis partly reflected shorter CDR3-alpha lengths. GMM-specific TCRs were nearer to active tuberculosis alpha repertoires, suggesting expansion.

The repertoire was sequenced with immunoSEQ multiplex PCR; TCRdb's copy has only in-frame clones and lacks some. The table shows about 25,000 clones, with about 92% occurring only once. This CDR3 region has 15 residues. The germline gives CDR1 MNHNS, CDR2 SASEGT. Trimming left V 5 bases short and J 0 bases short, with 11 bases between. Latent tuberculosis screening used tuberculin skin test and IGRA at entry. The V gene is TRBV6-1, the J gene TRBJ1-3; D gene uncertain. Sequencing used PBMCs. This clonotype was sampled from a donor aged 10 to 29 with latent tuberculosis or without tuberculosis infection. Some clones in this sample may be carry-over from other donors' samples. CDR3 loop: CASSSMTPSGNTIYF. CDR3 in DNA: TGTGCCAGCAGTTCAATGACACCCTCTGGAAACACCATATATTTT.